This TCR beta chain was obtained from a study of blood T cell repertoires in COVID-19 (dated by TCRdb to about 2020). Background on the whole study: The collaborator samples originated in the United States, Italy and Spain and spanned the acute and convalescent phases of COVID-19. The samples were drawn from two sources: the first 160 participants of the ongoing ImmuneRACE study, and over 950 subjects contributed by 6 global collaborators. Nearly every sample came with metadata listing a de-identified subject ID, COVID-19 status, age in years and sex. Deeply sampled blood TCRbeta repertoires from subjects exposed to, actively infected with, or recovered from COVID-19 were included in the dataset. The repertoires were released in a freely available public database intended as a resource for research on the immune response to SARS-CoV-2. Where available, HLA class I and class II types were taken from metadata supplied by the sample provider and were not determined by assay-based typing. The prospective study material was composed of cDNA or gDNA derived from T cells, B-cell-depleted T cells, or PBMCs.

About this clone: It lacks a known antigen. Per-nucleotide qualities are absent, and no much larger clonotype sits a single base away.

The collaborating institutions used their own protocols to collect whole blood in K2EDTA tubes. For TCRbeta analysis, collaborators shipped samples as frozen whole blood, isolated PBMCs, or DNA extracted from either of those sample types. TCRbeta CDR3 regions were amplified from genomic DNA using the immunoSEQ Assay, a bias-controlled multiplex PCR. The published analysis was carried out like this. The number of nucleated cells in each sample was estimated from the amplification of reference gene primers within the assay. To quantify the absolute abundance of each unique TCRbeta CDR3 rearrangement, sequence reads were collapsed and filtered. For each sample, productive Simpson clonality was calculated as the square root of Simpson's diversity index over productive rearrangements. TCRdb's version of the immuneACCESS table is confined to in-frame rearrangements and falls short of the full clone set. An unresolved V gene accounts for under half of the shortfall where checked; the remainder is of unknown origin. V and J calls and clone size are as listed in that table; D and trimming were resolved from the DNA. For this sample there are about 180,000 clones; approximately 83% appear just once. Jointly, the top ten make up over 1.5% of the sample.

From a lookup of the germline V gene, CDR1 and CDR2 are MDHEN and SYDVKM. Its CDR3 holds 14 amino acids, cysteine through phenylalanine. Only the CDR3 portion is preserved as DNA: 42 bases, with reading frame beginning at the first base. Trimming removed 6 bases from V and 2 bases from J, leaving 13 bases between the germline ends. What the research found in general, with its limitations: Clinical and demographic metadata were provided uncurated, with the amount varying by source and participant.

Sequencing used peripheral blood. The sequence links TRBV28 to TRBJ1-2, with TRBD1 as a weak D call on 5 bases. The clonotype comes from a human donor in a cohort sampled during active COVID-19. The CDR3 region: CASSPGVDNYGYTF. The nucleotides read TGTGCCAGCAGCCCGGGGGTGGACAACTATGGCTACACCTTC.